This TCR beta chain stems from a study of blood T cell repertoires in COVID-19. The V gene lost 4 bases and the J gene lost 8 bases, with 11 bases spanning the gap. The CDR3 length is 13 residues. The germline CDR1 and CDR2 sequences are LGHDT and YNNKEL (reference sequence). TCRdb keeps only in-frame clones here, not all; method: immunoSEQ multiplex PCR. The sample holds a few hundred thousand clones, more than 85% seen once. The sequence came from a woman in her thirties who had recovered from COVID-19. Sequenced material: PBMCs or T cells enriched from blood (not recorded which). The chain joins TRBV3-1 (or the pseudogene TRBV3-2) to TRBJ1-4; weak D call: TRBD1 (5 bases). The CDR3 DNA is TGTGCCAGCAGCCCAATAGGGGCCGAAAAACTGTTTTTT. Its translation is CASSPIGAEKLFF.